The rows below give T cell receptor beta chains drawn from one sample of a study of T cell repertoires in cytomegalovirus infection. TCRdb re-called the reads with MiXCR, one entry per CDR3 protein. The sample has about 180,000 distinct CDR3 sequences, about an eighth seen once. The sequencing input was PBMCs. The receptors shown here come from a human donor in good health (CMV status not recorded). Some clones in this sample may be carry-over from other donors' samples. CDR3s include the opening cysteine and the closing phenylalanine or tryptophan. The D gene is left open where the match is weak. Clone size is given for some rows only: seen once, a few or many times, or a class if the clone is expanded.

DNA: TGTGCCAGCAGCCAAGCTTACGAGCAGTACTTC
CDR3: CASSQAYEQYF
V: TRBV3-1
D: -
J: TRBJ2-7
size: many

DNA: TGTGCCAGCAGTTGGACCGGGACTCCGACCGGGGAGCTGTTTTTT
CDR3: CASSWTGTPTGELFF
V: TRBV6-2/TRBV6-3
D: -
J: TRBJ2-2
size: few

DNA: TGTGCCAGCAGTTACTCCGGGGCGGGGGGCGAGCAGTACTTC
CDR3: CASSYSGAGGEQYF
V: TRBV6-6
D: TRBD2
J: TRBJ2-7
size: -

DNA: TGTGCCAGCAGCCCTCGGACTAGCGGGAAGAGCACAGATACGCAGTATTTT
CDR3: CASSPRTSGKSTDTQYF
V: TRBV7-6
D: TRBD2
J: TRBJ2-3
size: many

DNA: TGTGCCAGCAGTGGTCAGGGATCCCAGCATTTT
CDR3: CASSGQGSQHF
V: TRBV27
D: -
J: TRBJ1-5
size: -

DNA: TGTGCCAGCAGCTACCAAAGCGGGTCTTGGTACAATGAGCAGTTCTTC
CDR3: CASSYQSGSWYNEQFF
V: TRBV7-2
D: -
J: TRBJ2-1
size: many

DNA: TGTGCCAGCAGCTTTCAGGGGGCGCCGAATCAGCCCCAGCATTTT
CDR3: CASSFQGAPNQPQHF
V: TRBV7-9
D: TRBD1
J: TRBJ1-5
size: -

DNA: TGCAGCGCCATACAGGGGAAAACGAACACCGGGGAGCTGTTTTTT
CDR3: CSAIQGKTNTGELFF
V: TRBV29-1
D: TRBD1
J: TRBJ2-2
size: few

DNA: TGTGCCAGCAGCATGGGATGGACAATCTCCTACGAGCAGTACTTC
CDR3: CASSMGWTISYEQYF
V: TRBV7-2
D: -
J: TRBJ2-7
size: -

DNA: TGTGCTAGTGGCCCTGGCCTGCAGAGGGAATGGAAACCCTATGGCTACACCTTC
CDR3: CASGPGLQREWKPYGYTF
V: TRBV12-5
D: -
J: TRBJ1-2
size: few

DNA: TGCAGTGCTAGAGGAGTGGGGGGGAACGAGCAGTACTTC
CDR3: CSARGVGGNEQYF
V: TRBV20-1
D: TRBD2
J: TRBJ2-7
size: few

DNA: TGTGCCAGCAGCCATCCCACCTGGACAGCAAAAAGCTCCTATAATTCACCCCTCCACTTT
CDR3: CASSHPTWTAKSSYNSPLHF
V: TRBV28
D: -
J: TRBJ1-6
size: few

DNA: TGTGCCAGTAGTACCGGACTAGCGGACACCGGGGAGCTGTTTTTT
CDR3: CASSTGLADTGELFF
V: TRBV19
D: TRBD2
J: TRBJ2-2
size: -

DNA: TGCGCCAGCAGCATCCCAACGGGCCTCGGGAACTCCTACGAGCAGTACTTC
CDR3: CASSIPTGLGNSYEQYF
V: TRBV5-1
D: -
J: TRBJ2-7
size: few

DNA: TGTGCCAGCAGCTTGCTGGGAAGCTTATCTGGGGCCAACGTCCTGACTTTC
CDR3: CASSLLGSLSGANVLTF
V: TRBV5-6
D: -
J: TRBJ2-6
size: few

DNA: TGTGCCAGCAGCTACCCTCTAGGTACAAAAAACATTCAGTACTTC
CDR3: CASSYPLGTKNIQYF
V: TRBV7-9
D: -
J: TRBJ2-4
size: many

DNA: TGTGCCAGCAGCTTGGAAGGACTGCACGAGCAGTACTTC
CDR3: CASSLEGLHEQYF
V: TRBV5-6
D: -
J: TRBJ2-7
size: -

DNA: TGTGCCAGCAGCTTGTCGCAGGGGACAGAGACCCAGTACTTC
CDR3: CASSLSQGTETQYF
V: TRBV5-5
D: -
J: TRBJ2-5
size: -

DNA: TGTGCTAGTGGTACAGGATACGAGCAGTACTTC
CDR3: CASGTGYEQYF
V: TRBV12-5
D: -
J: TRBJ2-7
size: many

DNA: TGTGCCAGCACCCGAGGACGGGGGGATGAAGCTGAAGCTTTCTTT
CDR3: CASTRGRGDEAEAFF
V: TRBV11-2
D: -
J: TRBJ1-1
size: -

DNA: TGTGCCAGCATGGACAGACCATCCATCACTGAAGCTTTCTTT
CDR3: CASMDRPSITEAFF
V: TRBV12-3/TRBV12-4
D: -
J: TRBJ1-1
size: many

DNA: TGTGCCAGCAGTTACTCGACAGACTATGGCTACACCTTC
CDR3: CASSYSTDYGYTF
V: TRBV6-5
D: -
J: TRBJ1-2
size: few

DNA: TGCGCCAGCAGTCCCATGGGACCCCCGTTCGGCGAGCAGTACTTC
CDR3: CASSPMGPPFGEQYF
V: TRBV5-1
D: -
J: TRBJ2-7
size: few

DNA: TGTGCCATCAGTGGGGAGCGGGAGCTTAAAGATACGCAGTATTTT
CDR3: CAISGERELKDTQYF
V: TRBV10-3
D: TRBD2
J: TRBJ2-3
size: many

DNA: TGCGCCAGCAGCCAAGGAGGCGGGAGCGGCGATGAGCAGTTCTTC
CDR3: CASSQGGGSGDEQFF
V: TRBV4-1
D: TRBD2
J: TRBJ2-1
size: many

DNA: TGTGCCAGCAGTGACCTGAGGAGGGCGGCTAGTAATGAGCAGTTCTTC
CDR3: CASSDLRRAASNEQFF
V: TRBV6-4
D: -
J: TRBJ2-1
size: few

DNA: TGCAGCGTTGTTCGGAACACTGAAGCTTTCTTT
CDR3: CSVVRNTEAFF
V: TRBV29-1
D: -
J: TRBJ1-1
size: -

DNA: TGCAGCGTTGGAGGCCTCCAACTGGATGGCTACACCTTC
CDR3: CSVGGLQLDGYTF
V: TRBV29-1
D: -
J: TRBJ1-2
size: few

DNA: TGTGCCAGCAGCTTAGGCGGGACAGGCTCCTACAATGAGCAGTTCTTC
CDR3: CASSLGGTGSYNEQFF
V: TRBV7-3
D: TRBD1
J: TRBJ2-1
size: many